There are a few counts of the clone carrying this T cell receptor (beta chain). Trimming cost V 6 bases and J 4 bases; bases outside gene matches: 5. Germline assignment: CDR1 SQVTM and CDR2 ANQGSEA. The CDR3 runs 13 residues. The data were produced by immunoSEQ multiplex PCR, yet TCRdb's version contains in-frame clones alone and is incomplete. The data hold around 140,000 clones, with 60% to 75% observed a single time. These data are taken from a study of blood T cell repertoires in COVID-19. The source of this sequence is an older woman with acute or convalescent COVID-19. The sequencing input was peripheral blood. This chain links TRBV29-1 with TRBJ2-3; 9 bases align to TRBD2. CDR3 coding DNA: TGCAGCGTCTTAGCGGGGGCCTCAGATACGCAGTATTTT. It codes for CSVLAGASDTQYF.